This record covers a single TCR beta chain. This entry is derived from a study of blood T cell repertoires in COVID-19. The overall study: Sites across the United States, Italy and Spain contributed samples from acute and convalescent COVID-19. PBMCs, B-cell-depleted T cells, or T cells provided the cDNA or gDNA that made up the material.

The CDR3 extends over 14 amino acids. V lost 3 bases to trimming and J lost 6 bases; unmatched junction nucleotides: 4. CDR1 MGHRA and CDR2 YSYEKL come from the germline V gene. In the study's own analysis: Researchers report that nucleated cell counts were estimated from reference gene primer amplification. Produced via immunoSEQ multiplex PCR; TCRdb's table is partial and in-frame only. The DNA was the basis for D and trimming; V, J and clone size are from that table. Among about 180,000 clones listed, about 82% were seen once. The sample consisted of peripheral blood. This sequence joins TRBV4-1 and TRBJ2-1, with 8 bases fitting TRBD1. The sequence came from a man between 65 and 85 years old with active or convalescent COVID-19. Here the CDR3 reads CASSQWTGTNEQFF. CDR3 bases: TGCGCCAGCAGCCAGTGGACAGGGACCAATGAGCAGTTCTTC.